In this sample, the clone carrying this T cell receptor (beta chain) turned up many times. The data derive from a study of regulatory T cells in long-lasting Graves disease. The sample's time point: newly diagnosed GD, antithyroid drugs for less than 3 months. RNA extracted from PBMCs served as the sequencing template. The authors built TCR beta libraries using iRepertoire HTBI primers and Arm-PCR of CDR3 regions. Each CDR3 protein gets one entry after TCRdb re-called the multiplex PCR reads with MiXCR. The profile shows roughly 530,000 distinct CDR3 sequences, 15% to 20% of them singletons. These same data were also listed under a study on T cells in Graves' hyperthyroidism and ophthalmopathy. According to that study: It was considered stable Graves' hyperthyroidism when ophthalmopathy did not progress within 18 months.

The material was peripheral blood mononuclear cells (PBMCs), obtained at new diagnosis, from a patient treated with antithyroid drugs. This TCR was recovered from a woman aged 40-65 years with Graves disease.

CDR3 DNA: TGTGCCAGCAAGAGTAGCGGGGGCGAGACCCAGTACTTC. Translation: CASKSSGGETQYF. The gene calls are TRBV2 and TRBJ2-5, with TRBD2 matching 9 bases. J was trimmed by 5 bases and V by 7 bases; bases with no gene match: 5. The CDR3 length is 13 residues. Germline assignment: CDR1 SNHLY and CDR2 FYNNEI.